The 26 T cell receptor beta chains in this list originate from one sample, sequenced in a study of response to subunit inactivated influenza vaccine. MiXCR was run by TCRdb on the RT-PCR reads, yielding one entry per CDR3 protein. The data show around 750,000 distinct CDR3 sequences, approximately 22% seen once. The sequencing used PBMCs from blood, collected 4 to 6 days after vaccination. The source of these receptors is a man aged 50 to 59 who received an inactivated influenza vaccine.

The chain combines TRBV5-4 with TRBJ2-2, with a tentative D call TRBD2 (6 bases). This CDR3 has 16 amino acids. Germline values: CDR1 SGHNT, CDR2 YYREEE (reference sequence). Deletions cut 3 bases from V and 3 bases from J, with 15 bases between. CDR3 DNA: TGTGCCAGCAGCTCTCGAGGAGGGAGCGACACCGGGGAGCTGTTTTTT. Protein: CASSSRGGSDTGELFF.

CDR3 DNA sequence: TGCAGTGCTAAGGGACTAGCGGGGAGCACAGATACGCAGTATTTT. It specifies CSAKGLAGSTDTQYF. This chain connects TRBV20-1 to TRBJ2-3; 13 bases are shared with TRBD2. This CDR3 contains 15 residues. Germline values: CDR1 DFQATT, CDR2 SNEGSKA (reference sequence). V gave up 4 bases and J gave up 0 bases; unmatched junction bases: 1.

The chain couples TRBV10-3 to TRBJ2-3, with 10 bases aligning to TRBD2. The CDR3 totals 15 residues. V trimming: 2 bases; J trimming: 2 bases; junction bases outside the gene matches: 1. Germline V CDR1 and CDR2: ENHRY, SYGVKD. The CDR3 bases are TGTGCCATCAGTGAGAGCGGGGGGGACACAGATACGCAGTATTTT. Protein sequence: CAISESGGDTDTQYF.

This clonotype was picked up a small number of times. The chain has TRBV20-1 and TRBJ1-6, with D uncertain. The CDR3 is made up of 13 amino acids. The V gene's germline CDR1 is DFQATT and CDR2 SNEGSKA (reference sequence). V dropped 3 bases and J dropped 5 bases, with 8 bases sitting between them. The CDR3 reads CSASSYNNSPLHF. CDR3 coding DNA: TGCAGTGCTAGCTCTTATAATAATTCACCCCTCCACTTT.

This clonotype was detected a few times. The V call is TRBV7-9, the J call TRBJ2-7, with TRBD1 as a possible D gene (5 bases). Germline V gives CDR1 SEHNR, CDR2 FQNEAQ (reference sequence). This CDR3 region has 13 residues. V shed 6 bases and J shed 5 bases, with 14 bases lying between them. The CDR3 region has the DNA TGTGCCAGCAGTACACCTCTAGGGGACGAGCAGTACTTC. Translated, it gives CASSTPLGDEQYF. Filled out from reference TRBV7-9 and TRBJ2-7, the complete variable domain reads DTGVSQNPRHKITKRGQNVTFRCDPISEHNRLYWYRQTLGQGPEFLTYFQNEAQLEKSRLLSDRFSAERPKGSFSTLEIQRTEQGDSAMYLCASSTPLGDEQYFGPGTRLTVT.

CDR3 DNA: TGTGCCAGCAGCTTAGACTTACCCTACAATGAGCAGTTCTTC. It yields the protein CASSLDLPYNEQFF. The V and J genes are TRBV11-2 and TRBJ2-1, with unresolved D. CDR3 length equals 14 residues. Germline V gives CDR1 SGHAT, CDR2 FQNNGV. V dropped 0 bases and J dropped 2 bases, with 5 bases sitting between them.

This clonotype was counted between two and nine times. This chain joins TRBV7-2 and TRBJ2-7, with D unresolved. CDR1 is SGHTA and CDR2 is FQGNSA in the germline V gene. The CDR3 consists of 11 residues. Trimming pared 8 bases from V and 4 bases from J, leaving 9 bases between. The CDR3 DNA reads TGTGCCAGCTTTTGGGGTTACGAGCAGTACTTC. Amino acid sequence: CASFWGYEQYF.

The J gene is TRBJ1-1, the V gene TRBV14; no clear D. The CDR3 is 14 residues long. In germline, CDR1 is SGHDN, CDR2 FVKESK. V was shortened by 1 base and J by 0 bases, with 6 bases between the two germline ends. The CDR3 region has the DNA TGTGCCAGCAGCCAAGTATCCATGAACACTGAAGCTTTCTTT. This encodes CASSQVSMNTEAFF.

This clonotype was recorded a few times. V usage is TRBV23-1 and J usage is TRBJ2-1; D may match TRBD1 or TRBD2 (7 bases each). TRBV23-1 is labeled an ORF, and its function is uncertain. The V gene lost 10 bases and the J gene lost 0 bases, with 22 bases spanning the gap. The CDR3 is 17 amino acids. The CDR3 DNA follows: TGCGCCACGAGGGGGCCGGGACTACCTAGCTCCTACAATGAGCAGTTCTTC. Translating gives CATRGPGLPSSYNEQFF.

V usage is TRBV4-3 and J usage is TRBJ2-1, with 9 bases matching TRBD2. V was pared by 0 bases and J by 10 bases, with 7 bases of the junction left unmatched. Germline CDR1 reads LGHNA; CDR2 reads YSLEER. The CDR3 extends over 15 amino acids. The CDR3 protein is CASSQDPGTSNEQFF. For the CDR3, the DNA is TGCGCCAGCAGCCAAGATCCCGGGACTAGCAACGAGCAGTTCTTC.

This clonotype has more than one count but fewer than ten. The chain recombines TRBV5-1 with TRBJ1-4; 7 nucleotides agree with TRBD1. CDR1 and CDR2 from the germline V gene are SGHRS and YFSETQ. There are 14 residues in the CDR3. V trimming: 3 bases; J trimming: 4 bases; junction bases outside the gene matches: 3. CDR3 nucleotides: TGCGCCAGCAGCTGGGGACAGATTAATGAAAAACTGTTTTTT. It is translated as CASSWGQINEKLFF.

The J gene is TRBJ2-7, the V gene TRBV29-1, with 10 nucleotides matching TRBD1. This CDR3 has 14 residues. The V gene end was trimmed by 6 bases and the J gene end by 0 bases; junction bases not matched to a gene: 5. CDR1 and CDR2 (germline): SQVTM, ANQGSEA. Here the CDR3 reads CSVTGQGSSYEQYF. The DNA for the CDR3 is TGCAGCGTAACGGGACAGGGGAGCTCCTACGAGCAGTACTTC.

V and J are TRBV2 and TRBJ1-5, with 8 bases lining up with TRBD1. The V gene's germline CDR1 is SNHLY and CDR2 FYNNEI. The CDR3 totals 17 residues. V was pared by 7 bases and J by 0 bases, with 11 bases of the junction left unmatched. CDR3 in DNA: TGTGCCAGCATGATTGAAAGGACAGGGTATAGCAATCAGCCCCAGCATTTT. As protein: CASMIERTGYSNQPQHF.

J is TRBJ2-3 and V is TRBV4-1; no reliable D call. Trimming took off 2 bases at V and 3 bases at J, with 6 bases between the two ends. This CDR3 is built from 13 residues. The V gene's germline CDR1 is MGHRA and CDR2 YSYEKL. The CDR3 nucleotides read TGCGCCAGCAGCCAAATGGGTACAGATACGCAGTATTTT. This codes for CASSQMGTDTQYF.

The sample holds a few counts of this clonotype. The chain links TRBV10-3 to TRBJ2-3; D is unresolved. The CDR3 runs 14 residues. The germline CDR1 and CDR2 sequences are ENHRY and SYGVKD. Trimming stripped 0 bases from V and 2 bases from J, with 6 bases between. The CDR3 DNA follows: TGTGCCATCAGTGAGTCCTTGGTCACAGATACGCAGTATTTT. It encodes CAISESLVTDTQYF.

This clonotype has just a few counts. The chain uses TRBV7-8 and TRBJ1-2; D unclear. V was pared by 0 bases and J by 2 bases, with 16 bases between. CDR3 length: 17 amino acids. Germline loops: CDR1 SGHVS, CDR2 FQNEAQ. CDR3 DNA: TGTGCCAGCAGCTTAGCTCCACGGACGACCTACAACTATGGCTACACCTTC. The encoded protein is CASSLAPRTTYNYGYTF.

This chain uses TRBV20-1 with TRBJ1-4; 8 bases agree with TRBD1. The CDR3 covers 15 residues. The ends lost 0 bases at V and 8 bases at J; junction bases unmatched: 8. Germline CDR1 is DFQATT and CDR2 is SNEGSKA (reference sequence). The CDR3 DNA sequence: TGCAGTGCTAGAGATCCAGGACAGGGAAGCGAAAAACTGTTTTTT. Amino acids: CSARDPGQGSEKLFF.

V gene TRBV6-6 combines with J gene TRBJ2-7; D is possibly TRBD2 (5 bases). V shed 2 bases and J shed 5 bases, with 10 bases lying between them. The germline CDR1 and CDR2 sequences are MNHNY and SVGAGI (reference sequence). This CDR3 spans 13 amino acids. This chain's CDR3 is CASSYGSSDEQYF. CDR3 nucleotides: TGTGCCAGCAGTTACGGGAGTAGCGACGAGCAGTACTTC.

The chain employs TRBV11-2 and TRBJ2-7, with 10 bases aligning to TRBD2. The CDR3 has 13 amino acids. CDR1 and CDR2 from the germline V gene are SGHAT and FQNNGV. After removal of 7 bases from V and 2 bases from J, the junction contained 2 bases not matched to a gene. CDR3 DNA: TGTGCCAGCACAGCGGGGGGGCCCTACGAGCAGTACTTC. Translation gives CASTAGGPYEQYF.

This chain connects TRBV10-3 to TRBJ1-1, with TRBD1 identical over 9 bases. V shed 9 bases and J 1 base; nucleotides not matched to a gene: 3. Germline loops: CDR1 ENHRY, CDR2 SYGVKD. CDR3 size: 13 residues. The chain's CDR3 is CAIQGAGNTEAFF. The DNA for the CDR3 is TGTGCCATACAGGGGGCAGGGAACACTGAAGCTTTCTTT.

This chain links TRBV6-5 with TRBJ2-3; 11 bases are a match to TRBD2. The CDR3 is made up of 14 amino acids. Unmatched junction bases numbered 5, after V lost 0 bases and J lost 12 bases. Germline CDR1 reads MNHEY; CDR2 reads SVGAGI. CDR3 residues: CASSYSTSGALQYF. DNA for the CDR3: TGTGCCAGCAGTTACTCGACTAGCGGGGCCTTACAGTATTTT.

Many counts were recorded for this clonotype. The V call is TRBV11-2, the J call TRBJ2-2; D is undetermined. V gave up 0 bases and J gave up 3 bases, with 8 bases separating them. Germline assignment: CDR1 SGHAT and CDR2 FQNNGV. This CDR3 has 15 residues. As DNA, the CDR3 is TGTGCCAGCAGCTTAGATCCTACTCACACCGGGGAGCTGTTTTTT. This codes for CASSLDPTHTGELFF.

This chain connects TRBV3-1 to TRBJ2-7; the D call may be TRBD1 or TRBD2 (7 bases each). This CDR3 is 17 amino acids long. The germline CDR1 and CDR2 sequences are LGHDT and YNNKEL (reference sequence). V was trimmed by 5 bases and J by 2 bases, leaving 22 bases between them. The CDR3 bases are TGTGCCAGCAGCTTAGGGCCGGGGGGACAGTGGGCCTACGAGCAGTACTTC. This sequence encodes CASSLGPGGQWAYEQYF.

The CDR3 loop reads CSAPGQGDYEQYF. In DNA, the CDR3 is TGCAGTGCCCCTGGACAGGGTGATTACGAGCAGTACTTC. This chain connects TRBV20-1 to TRBJ2-7; TRBD1 matches 8 bases. The CDR3 extends over 13 amino acids. Germline CDR1 DFQATT, CDR2 SNEGSKA (reference sequence). After removal of 6 bases from V and 4 bases from J, the junction contained 8 bases not matched to a gene.

V usage is TRBV7-9 and J usage is TRBJ2-5; perhaps TRBD2 as D (5 bases). The CDR3 runs to 15 residues. Per germline, CDR1 SEHNR and CDR2 FQNEAQ (reference sequence). V lost 2 bases to trimming and J lost 4 bases, with 14 bases between them. The CDR3 nucleotides read TGTGCCAGCAGCTTATACAGATCAGGAGGAGAGACCCAGTACTTC. It specifies CASSLYRSGGETQYF.

This clonotype was observed a few times. The chain joins TRBV7-2 to TRBJ2-7; 8 bases agree with TRBD1. Germline CDR1 reads SGHTA; CDR2 reads FQGNSA. The V segment lost 1 base and the J segment 3 bases; nucleotides outside the gene matches: 5. This CDR3 is 15 amino acids long. The CDR3: CASSLETGVYYEQYF. The DNA for the CDR3 is TGTGCCAGCAGCTTAGAGACAGGGGTTTACTACGAGCAGTACTTC.